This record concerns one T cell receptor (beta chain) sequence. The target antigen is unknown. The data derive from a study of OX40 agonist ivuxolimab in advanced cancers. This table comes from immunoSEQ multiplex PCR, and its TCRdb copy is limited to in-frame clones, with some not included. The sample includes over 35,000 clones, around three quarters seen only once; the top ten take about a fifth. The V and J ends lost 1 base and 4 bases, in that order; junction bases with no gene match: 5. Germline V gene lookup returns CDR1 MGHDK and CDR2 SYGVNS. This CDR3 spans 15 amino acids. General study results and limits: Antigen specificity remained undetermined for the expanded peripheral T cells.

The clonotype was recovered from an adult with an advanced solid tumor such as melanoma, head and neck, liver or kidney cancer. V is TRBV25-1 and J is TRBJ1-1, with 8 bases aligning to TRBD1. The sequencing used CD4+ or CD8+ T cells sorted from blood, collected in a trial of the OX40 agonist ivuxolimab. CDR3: CASSESGQVSTEAFF. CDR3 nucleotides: TGTGCCAGCAGTGAATCGGGACAGGTCAGCACTGAAGCTTTCTTT.